This T cell receptor (beta chain) was captured in a study of shared clonotypes between healthy human individuals. Every immunoSEQ plate was one replicate of a subset's evenly spread DNA. Data came from immunoSEQ multiplex PCR; TCRdb stores just in-frame clones and leaves some out. The sample contains under 600,000 clones, about 80% of which appear only once. Donors included only healthy HIV-negative adults lacking recent acute infections or vaccinations. The CDR3 is 16 residues long. J lost 2 bases, V lost 0 bases, and 4 bases had no gene match. Germline-derived CDR1 and CDR2 are LGHNA and YNFKEQ. The origin of this receptor is a woman between 35 and 50 years old in good health. Some clones in this sample may be carry-over from other donors' samples. The chain uses TRBV4-2 and TRBJ1-3, with 7 nucleotides matching TRBD1. Sequenced input: PBMCs. The CDR3 bases are TGTGCCAGCAGCCAAGAACCACAGGGGCCTGGAAACACCATATATTTT. Its translation is CASSQEPQGPGNTIYF.